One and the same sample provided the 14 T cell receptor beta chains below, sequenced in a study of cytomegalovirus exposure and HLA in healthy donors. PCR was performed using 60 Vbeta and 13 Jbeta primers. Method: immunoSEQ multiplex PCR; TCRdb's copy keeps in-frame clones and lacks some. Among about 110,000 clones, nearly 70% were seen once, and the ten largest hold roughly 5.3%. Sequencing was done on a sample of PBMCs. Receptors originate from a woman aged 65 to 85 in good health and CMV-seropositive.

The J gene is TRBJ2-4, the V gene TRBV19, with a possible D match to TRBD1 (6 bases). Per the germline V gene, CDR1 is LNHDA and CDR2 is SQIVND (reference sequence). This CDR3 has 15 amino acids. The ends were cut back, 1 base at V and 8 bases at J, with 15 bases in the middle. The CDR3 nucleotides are TGTGCCAGTAGTATAGTCGGGGACAAGGTGGACATTCAGTACTTC. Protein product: CASSIVGDKVDIQYF.

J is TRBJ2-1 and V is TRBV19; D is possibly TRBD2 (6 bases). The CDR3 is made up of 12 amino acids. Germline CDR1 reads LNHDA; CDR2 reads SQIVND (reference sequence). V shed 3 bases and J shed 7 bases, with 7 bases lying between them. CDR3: CASSIRGNEQFF. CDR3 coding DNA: TGTGCCAGTAGTATCCGGGGGAATGAGCAGTTCTTC.

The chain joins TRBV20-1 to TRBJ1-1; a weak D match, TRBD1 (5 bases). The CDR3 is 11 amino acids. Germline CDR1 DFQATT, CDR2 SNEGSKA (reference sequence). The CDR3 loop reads CRGGFGTEAFF. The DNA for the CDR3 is TGCAGGGGGGGTTTTGGGACTGAAGCTTTCTTT.

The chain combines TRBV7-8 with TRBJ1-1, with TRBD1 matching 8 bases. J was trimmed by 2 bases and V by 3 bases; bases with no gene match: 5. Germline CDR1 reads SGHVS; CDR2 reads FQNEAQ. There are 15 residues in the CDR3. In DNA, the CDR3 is TGTGCCAGCAGCTTGCAGGGACAGGTTAACACTGAAGCTTTCTTT. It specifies CASSLQGQVNTEAFF.

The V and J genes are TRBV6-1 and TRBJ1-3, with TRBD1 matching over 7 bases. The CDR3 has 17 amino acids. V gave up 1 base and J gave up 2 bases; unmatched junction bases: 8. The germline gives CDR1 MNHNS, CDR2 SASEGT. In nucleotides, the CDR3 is TGTGCCAGCAGTGAAGAGGCAGGGGGGATAGCTGGAAACACCATATATTTT. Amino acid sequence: CASSEEAGGIAGNTIYF.

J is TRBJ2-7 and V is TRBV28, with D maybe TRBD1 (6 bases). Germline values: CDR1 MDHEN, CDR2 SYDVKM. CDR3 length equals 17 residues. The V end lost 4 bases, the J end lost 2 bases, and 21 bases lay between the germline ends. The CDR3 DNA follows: TGTGCCAGCAGTTCCCCTCAGGGGATAGGGAGCACCTACGAGCAGTACTTC. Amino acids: CASSSPQGIGSTYEQYF.

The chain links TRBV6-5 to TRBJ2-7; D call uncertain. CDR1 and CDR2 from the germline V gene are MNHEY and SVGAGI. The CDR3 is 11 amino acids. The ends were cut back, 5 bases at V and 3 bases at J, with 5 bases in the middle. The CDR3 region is CASSKSYEQYF. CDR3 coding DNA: TGTGCCAGCAGTAAGAGCTACGAGCAGTACTTC.

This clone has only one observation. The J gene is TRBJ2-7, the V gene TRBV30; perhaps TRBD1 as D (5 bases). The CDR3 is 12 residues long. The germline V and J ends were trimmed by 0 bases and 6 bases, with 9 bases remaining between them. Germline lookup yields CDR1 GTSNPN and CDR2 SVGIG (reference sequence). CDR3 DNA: TGTGCCTGGAGTGTACCAGGGATCGAGCAGTACTTC. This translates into CAWSVPGIEQYF.

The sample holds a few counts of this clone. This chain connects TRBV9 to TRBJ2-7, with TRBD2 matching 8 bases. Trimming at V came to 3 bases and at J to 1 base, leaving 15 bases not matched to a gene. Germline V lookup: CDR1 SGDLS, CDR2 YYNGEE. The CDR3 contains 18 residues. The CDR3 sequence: CASSADSLLGGGSYEQYF. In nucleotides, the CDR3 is TGTGCCAGCAGCGCCGACTCCCTACTCGGGGGGGGTTCCTACGAGCAGTACTTC.

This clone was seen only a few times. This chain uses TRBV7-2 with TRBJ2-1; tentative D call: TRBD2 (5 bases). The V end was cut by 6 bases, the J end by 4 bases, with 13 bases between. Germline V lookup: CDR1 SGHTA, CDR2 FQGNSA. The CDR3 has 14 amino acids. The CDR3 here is CASRRAGQYNEQFF. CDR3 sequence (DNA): TGTGCCAGCAGACGGGCGGGCCAGTACAATGAGCAGTTCTTC.

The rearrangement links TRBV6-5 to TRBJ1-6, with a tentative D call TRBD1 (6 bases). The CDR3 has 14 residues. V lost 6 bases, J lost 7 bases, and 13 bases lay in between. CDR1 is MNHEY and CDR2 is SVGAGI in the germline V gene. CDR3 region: CASRGGAYNSPLHF. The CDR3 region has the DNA TGTGCCAGCAGGGGGGGGGCTTACAATTCACCCCTCCACTTT.

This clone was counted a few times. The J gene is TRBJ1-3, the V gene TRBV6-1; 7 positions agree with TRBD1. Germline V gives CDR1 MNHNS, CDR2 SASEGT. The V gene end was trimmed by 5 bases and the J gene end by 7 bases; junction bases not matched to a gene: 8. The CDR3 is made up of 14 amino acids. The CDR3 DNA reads TGTGCCAGCAGTTCTCGACAGGGTATTAACACCATATATTTT. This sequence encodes CASSSRQGINTIYF.

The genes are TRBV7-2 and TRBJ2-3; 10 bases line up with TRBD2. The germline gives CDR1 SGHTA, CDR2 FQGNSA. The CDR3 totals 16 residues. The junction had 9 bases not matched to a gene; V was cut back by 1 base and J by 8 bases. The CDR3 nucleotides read TGTGCCAGCAGCTTAGATGGAGCGGGGGGGCCTCGTACGCAGTATTTT. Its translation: CASSLDGAGGPRTQYF.

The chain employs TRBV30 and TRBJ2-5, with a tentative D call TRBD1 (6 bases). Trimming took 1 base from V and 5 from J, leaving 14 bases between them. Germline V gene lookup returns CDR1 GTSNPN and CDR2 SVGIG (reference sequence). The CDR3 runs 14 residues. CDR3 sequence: CAWSGLGGRETQYF. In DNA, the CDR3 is TGTGCCTGGAGTGGCCTTGGGGGCCGCGAGACCCAGTACTTC.